This T cell receptor (beta chain) was sequenced for a study of cytomegalovirus exposure and HLA in healthy donors (dated by TCRdb to about 2017). Regarding the complete study: According to a later analysis, the approximately 120 validation repertoires were produced on the same platform as the 666 repertoires of the first cohort. The aim of the study was to test whether cataloging public T cell receptors could identify signatures of past pathogen exposure. Along with the roughly 610-subject first cohort, a separate validation cohort of approximately 110 different subjects was used. To predict cytomegalovirus infection status, the study brought together high-throughput TCR immunosequencing, statistical association of individual TCRs with disease status, and machine learning.

The method was the immunoSEQ multiplex PCR assay. On the authors' methods: A statistical classification framework was developed to diagnose cytomegalovirus status using the catalog of TCR beta chain sequences. Drawn from immuneACCESS, this table holds only the in-frame rearrangements with V and J called that TCRdb kept. Clones are partly lost; checked studies trace under half to an unresolved V gene and leave the rest unexplained. D and trimming come from the DNA, and the V and J calls and clone size come from that table. The table for this sample lists 150,000 or so clones; around four fifths of them were counted only once. The ten largest clones add up to 2% to 2.5% of the sample. The donors belonged to the validation cohort of about 110 subjects, which was separate from the approximately 680-subject first cohort. Overall results and qualifications from the work: A later analysis had no HLA typing for the validation cohort, so co-occurrence there was scored across all 110 or so repertoires. While some public TCRs were present in many individuals, most TCR sequences turned up only very rarely across donors. Cytomegalovirus status was reported to be diagnosed by the classifier with high specificity and sensitivity in both the original and validation cohorts. In a later analysis, TCRs clustered in the first cohort were found to also tend to co-occur in the roughly 120 validation repertoires, with approximately 93% of cluster scores above 0. The authors suggested that the approach could potentially be generalized to other disease states and immunological phenotypes. A few of the identified cytomegalovirus-associated TCR beta chains were confirmed in vitro to be specific for cytomegalovirus antigens. A total of 150 to 200 TCR beta chains were listed by the study as associated with cytomegalovirus.

The CDR3 runs 14 residues from the cysteine to the phenylalanine. This entry keeps only the CDR3 DNA: 42 bases, framed from base 1. The germline V gene (reference sequence) yields SGHNT for CDR1 and YYREEE for CDR2. V lost 9 bases and J lost 6 bases, and the count of bases not matched to a germline gene is 8. Note on this clone: The target of this receptor is not known. Per-base qualities were not stored, and no clone one base away is much larger.

Sequenced material: PBMCs. The receptor comes from a man aged 25-45 years in good health and CMV-seropositive. This sequence uses TRBV5-4 and TRBJ2-1, and TRBD2 aligns with 11 junction nucleotides. The CDR3 protein is CATYVAGGPNEQFF. The DNA sequence is TGTGCCACTTACGTAGCGGGGGGGCCCAATGAGCAGTTCTTC.